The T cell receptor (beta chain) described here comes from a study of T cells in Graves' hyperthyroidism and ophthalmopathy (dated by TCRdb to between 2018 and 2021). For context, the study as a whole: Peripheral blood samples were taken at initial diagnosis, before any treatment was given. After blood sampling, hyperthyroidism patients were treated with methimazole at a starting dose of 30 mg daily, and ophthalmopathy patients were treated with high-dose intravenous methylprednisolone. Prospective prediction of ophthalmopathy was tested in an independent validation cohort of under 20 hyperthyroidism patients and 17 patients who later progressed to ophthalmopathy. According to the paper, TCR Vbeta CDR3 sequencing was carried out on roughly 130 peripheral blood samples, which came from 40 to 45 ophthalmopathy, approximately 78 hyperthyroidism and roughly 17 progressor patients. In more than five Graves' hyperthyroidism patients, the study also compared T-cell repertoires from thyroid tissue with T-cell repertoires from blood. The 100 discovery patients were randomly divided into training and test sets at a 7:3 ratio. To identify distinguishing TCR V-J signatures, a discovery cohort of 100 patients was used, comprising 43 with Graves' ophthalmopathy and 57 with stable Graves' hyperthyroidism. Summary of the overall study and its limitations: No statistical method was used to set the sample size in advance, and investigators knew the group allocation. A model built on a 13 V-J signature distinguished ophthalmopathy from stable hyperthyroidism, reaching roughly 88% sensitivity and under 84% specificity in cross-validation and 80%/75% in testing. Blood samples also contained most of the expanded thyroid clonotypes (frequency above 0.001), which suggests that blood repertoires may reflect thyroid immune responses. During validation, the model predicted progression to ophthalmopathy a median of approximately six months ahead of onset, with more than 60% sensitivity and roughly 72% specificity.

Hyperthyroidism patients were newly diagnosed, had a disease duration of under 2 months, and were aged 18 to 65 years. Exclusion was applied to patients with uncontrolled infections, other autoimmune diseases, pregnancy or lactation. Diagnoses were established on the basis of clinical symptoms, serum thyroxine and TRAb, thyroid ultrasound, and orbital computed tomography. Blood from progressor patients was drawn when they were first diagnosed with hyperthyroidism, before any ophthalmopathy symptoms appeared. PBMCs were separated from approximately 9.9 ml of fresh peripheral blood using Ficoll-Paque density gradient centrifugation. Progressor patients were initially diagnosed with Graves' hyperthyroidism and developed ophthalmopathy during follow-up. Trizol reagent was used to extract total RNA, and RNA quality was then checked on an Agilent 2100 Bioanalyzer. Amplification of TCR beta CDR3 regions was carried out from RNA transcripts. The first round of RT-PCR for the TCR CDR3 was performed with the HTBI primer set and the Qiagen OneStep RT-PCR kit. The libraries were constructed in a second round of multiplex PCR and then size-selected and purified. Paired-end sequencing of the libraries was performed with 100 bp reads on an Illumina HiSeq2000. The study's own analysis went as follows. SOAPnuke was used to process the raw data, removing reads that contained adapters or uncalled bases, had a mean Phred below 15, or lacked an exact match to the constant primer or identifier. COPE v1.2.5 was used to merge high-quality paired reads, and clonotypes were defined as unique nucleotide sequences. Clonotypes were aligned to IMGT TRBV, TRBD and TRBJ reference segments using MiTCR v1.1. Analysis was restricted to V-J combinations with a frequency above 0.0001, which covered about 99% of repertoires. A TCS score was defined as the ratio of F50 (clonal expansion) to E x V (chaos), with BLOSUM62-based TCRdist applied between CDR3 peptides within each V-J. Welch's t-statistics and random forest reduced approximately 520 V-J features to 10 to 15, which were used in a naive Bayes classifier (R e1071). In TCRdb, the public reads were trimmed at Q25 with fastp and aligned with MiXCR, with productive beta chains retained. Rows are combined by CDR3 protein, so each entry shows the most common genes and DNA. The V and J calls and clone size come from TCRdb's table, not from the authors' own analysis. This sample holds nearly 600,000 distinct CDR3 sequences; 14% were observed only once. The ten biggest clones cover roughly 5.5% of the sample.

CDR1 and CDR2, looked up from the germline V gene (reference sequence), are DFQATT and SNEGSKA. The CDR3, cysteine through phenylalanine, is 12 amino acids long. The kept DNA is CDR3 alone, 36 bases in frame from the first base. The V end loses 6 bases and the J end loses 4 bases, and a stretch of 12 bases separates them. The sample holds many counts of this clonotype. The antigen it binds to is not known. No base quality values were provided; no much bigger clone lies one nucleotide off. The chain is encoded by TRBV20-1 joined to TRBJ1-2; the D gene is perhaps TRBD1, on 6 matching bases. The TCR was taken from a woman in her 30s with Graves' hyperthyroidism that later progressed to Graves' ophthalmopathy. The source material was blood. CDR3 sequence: CSAKQGSYGYTF. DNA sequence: TGCAGTGCCAAACAGGGATCCTATGGCTACACCTTC.